The clone carrying this T cell receptor (beta chain) was seen only a few times. Its antigen is unidentified. PCR was performed using 60 Vbeta and 13 Jbeta primers. Repertoires were generated with immunoSEQ multiplex PCR, while TCRdb's copy carries only in-frame clones and drops some. Of 150,000 to 200,000 clones listed, around 84% are singletons. The CDR3 consists of 16 residues. Germline V gene data show CDR1 as MNHEY and CDR2 as SMNVEV (reference sequence). V gave up 6 bases and J gave up 3 bases; unmatched junction bases: 12. These data originate in a study of cytomegalovirus exposure and HLA in healthy donors. Whole-study context: Of all 400 or so donors who were genotyped, roughly 81% belonged to the Caucasian-associated ancestry cluster.

Study-wide points: The study carried out a later analysis of TCR beta sequences. It associated some 17,000 of them with specific HLA alleles at a false discovery rate of 0.05. TCR beta chains numbering more than 150 were designated cytomegalovirus-associated.

The chain links TRBV27 to TRBJ2-3; 7 bases line up with TRBD2. The sequence came from a woman aged 18 to 35 in good health and CMV-seronegative. The material sequenced was PBMCs. CDR3 sequence reads: CASSPQSGRTTDTQYF. CDR3 coding DNA: TGTGCCAGCAGCCCTCAGTCCGGGAGGACGACAGATACGCAGTATTTT.